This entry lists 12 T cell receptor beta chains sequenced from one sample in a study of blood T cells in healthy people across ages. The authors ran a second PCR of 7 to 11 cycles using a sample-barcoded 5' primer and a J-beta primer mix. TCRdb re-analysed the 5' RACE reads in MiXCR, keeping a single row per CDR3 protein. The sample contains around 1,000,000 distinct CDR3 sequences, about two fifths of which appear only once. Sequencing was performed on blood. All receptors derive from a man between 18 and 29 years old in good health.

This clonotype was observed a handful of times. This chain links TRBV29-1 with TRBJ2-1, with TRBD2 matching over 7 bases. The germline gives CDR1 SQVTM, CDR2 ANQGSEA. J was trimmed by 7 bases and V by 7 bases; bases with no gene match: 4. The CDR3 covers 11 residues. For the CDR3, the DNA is TGCAGCGGGGGGGAGGGTAATGAGCAGTTCTTC. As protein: CSGGEGNEQFF.

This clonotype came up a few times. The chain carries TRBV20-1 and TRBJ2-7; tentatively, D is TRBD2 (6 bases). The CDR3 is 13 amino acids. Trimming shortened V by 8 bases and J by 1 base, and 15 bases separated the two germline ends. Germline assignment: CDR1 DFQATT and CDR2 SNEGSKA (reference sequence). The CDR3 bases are TGCAGTCCGAGTAGCGGTGGATCCTACGAGCAGTACTTC. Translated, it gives CSPSSGGSYEQYF.

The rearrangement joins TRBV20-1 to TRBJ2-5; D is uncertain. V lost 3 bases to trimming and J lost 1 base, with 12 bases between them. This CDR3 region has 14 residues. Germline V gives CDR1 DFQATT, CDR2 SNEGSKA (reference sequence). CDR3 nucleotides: TGCAGTGCTAGTCCCGCTAGATTCCAAGAGACCCAGTACTTC. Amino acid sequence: CSASPARFQETQYF.

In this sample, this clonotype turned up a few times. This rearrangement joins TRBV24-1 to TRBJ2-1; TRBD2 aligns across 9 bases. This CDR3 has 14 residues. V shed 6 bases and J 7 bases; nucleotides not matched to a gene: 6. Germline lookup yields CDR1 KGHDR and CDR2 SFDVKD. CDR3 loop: CATSKGGGGNEQFF. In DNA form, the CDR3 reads TGTGCCACCAGTAAGGGCGGGGGGGGAAATGAGCAGTTCTTC.

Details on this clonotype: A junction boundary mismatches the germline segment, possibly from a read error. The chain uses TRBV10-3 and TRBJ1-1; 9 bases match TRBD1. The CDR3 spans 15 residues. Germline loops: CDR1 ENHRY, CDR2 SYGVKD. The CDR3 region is CAVSGDRVQNTEAFF. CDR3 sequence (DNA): TGTGCCGTCAGTGGGGACAGGGTTCAGAACACTGAAGCTTTCTTT.

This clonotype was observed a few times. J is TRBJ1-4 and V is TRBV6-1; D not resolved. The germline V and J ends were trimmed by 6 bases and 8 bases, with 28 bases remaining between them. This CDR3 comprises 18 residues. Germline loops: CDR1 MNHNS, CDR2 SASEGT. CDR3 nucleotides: TGTGCCAGCAGCTTTGCACCCGGACCGGCCCGGTTGAAAGAAAAACTGTTTTTT. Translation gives CASSFAPGPARLKEKLFF.

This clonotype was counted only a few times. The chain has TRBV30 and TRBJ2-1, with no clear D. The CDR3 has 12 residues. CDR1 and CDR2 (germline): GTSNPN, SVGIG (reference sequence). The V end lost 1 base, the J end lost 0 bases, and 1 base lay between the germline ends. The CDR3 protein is CAWSDSYNEQFF. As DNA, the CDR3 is TGTGCCTGGAGTGACTCCTACAATGAGCAGTTCTTC.

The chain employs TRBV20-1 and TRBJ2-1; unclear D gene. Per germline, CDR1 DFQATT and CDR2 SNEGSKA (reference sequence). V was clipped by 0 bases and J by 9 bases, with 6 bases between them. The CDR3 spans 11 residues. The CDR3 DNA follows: TGCAGTGCTAGAGAATATGGTGAGCAGTTCTTC. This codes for CSAREYGEQFF.

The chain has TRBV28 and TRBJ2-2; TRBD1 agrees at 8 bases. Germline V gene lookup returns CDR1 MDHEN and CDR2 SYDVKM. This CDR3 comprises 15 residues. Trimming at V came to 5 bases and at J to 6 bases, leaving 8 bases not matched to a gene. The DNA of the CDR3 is TGTGCCAGCAGTCCCGGACAGGGTTGGTCCGGGGAGCTGTTTTTT. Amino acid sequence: CASSPGQGWSGELFF.

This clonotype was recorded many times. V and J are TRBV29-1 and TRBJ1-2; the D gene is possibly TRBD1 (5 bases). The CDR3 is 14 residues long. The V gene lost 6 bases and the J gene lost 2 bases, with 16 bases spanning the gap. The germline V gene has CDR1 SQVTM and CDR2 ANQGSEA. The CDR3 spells CSVPVTGTNYGYTF. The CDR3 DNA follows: TGCAGCGTCCCTGTGACGGGGACCAACTATGGCTACACCTTC.

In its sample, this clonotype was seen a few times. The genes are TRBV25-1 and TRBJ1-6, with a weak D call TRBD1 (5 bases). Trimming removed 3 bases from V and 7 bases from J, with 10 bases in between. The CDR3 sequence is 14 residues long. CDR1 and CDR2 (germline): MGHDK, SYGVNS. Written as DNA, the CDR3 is TGTGCCAGCAGTGAGTCAGGGTTCAATTCACCCCTCCACTTT. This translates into CASSESGFNSPLHF.

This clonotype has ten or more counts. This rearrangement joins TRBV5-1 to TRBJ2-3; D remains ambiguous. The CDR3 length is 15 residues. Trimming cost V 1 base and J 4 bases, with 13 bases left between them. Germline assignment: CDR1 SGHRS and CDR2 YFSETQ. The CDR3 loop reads CASSLTTVSSDTQYF. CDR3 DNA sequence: TGCGCCAGCAGCTTGACAACCGTTAGTTCAGATACGCAGTATTTT.